A selection of T cell receptor beta chains follows, all from one sample in a study of read filtering for tumor transcriptome and immune sequencing. TCRdb re-called the reads through MiXCR, storing one row per CDR3 protein. Found here are 75,000 to 95,000 distinct CDR3 sequences, around a fifth of them singletons; the top ten hold approximately 10%. Material for sequencing was a population of CD138-negative cells sorted from bone marrow. The receptors were sampled from a donor at least 40 years old with multiple myeloma. Both conserved end residues are part of each CDR3. D genes are given only for firm matches. Clone size appears in some rows only: once, few, many, or a class for an expanded clone.

>TRBV7-9|TRBD1|TRBJ2-3|many
TGTGCCAGCAGCTCCGACAGGGGGAAGGTAGATACGCAGTATTTT
CASSSDRGKVDTQYF
>TRBV19|-|TRBJ1-1|few
TGTGCCAGTACCCCTTCACCCACGGGAAGGGAAGCTTTCTTT
CASTPSPTGREAFF
>TRBV7-2|-|TRBJ1-2|-
TGTGCCAGCAGCCCAATGGCCTATGGCTACACCTTC
CASSPMAYGYTF
>TRBV28|-|TRBJ1-5|few
TGTGCCAGCAGGGGGCGAGGTGTTTATAGCAATCAGCCCCAGCATTTT
CASRGRGVYSNQPQHF
>TRBV13|-|TRBJ2-5|-
TGTGCCAGCAGCCTGAGGACGGCGGAGACCCAGTACTTC
CASSLRTAETQYF
>TRBV28|-|TRBJ2-7|many
TGTGCCACCCGAATAGGCCACCTCTACGAGCAGTACTTC
CATRIGHLYEQYF
>TRBV6-1|-|TRBJ1-1|many
TGTGCCAGCAGGCCCACAGAGAACACTGAAGCTTTCTTT
CASRPTENTEAFF
>TRBV3-1|-|TRBJ2-3|many
TGTGCCAGCAGCCAAGTCCGGCAGCGCACAGATACGCAGTATTTT
CASSQVRQRTDTQYF
>TRBV5-1|-|TRBJ1-2|many
TGCGCCAGCAGCTTGGGACAAATTGGCTACACCTTC
CASSLGQIGYTF
>TRBV20-1|TRBD1|TRBJ2-1|many
TGCAGTGCTAGGAGGGGGACAGGGCACAATGAGCAGTTCTTC
CSARRGTGHNEQFF
>TRBV11-2|TRBD2|TRBJ2-3|few
TGTGCCAGCAGCTTGGCCCGGGGGGGCACAGATACGCAGTATTTT
CASSLARGGTDTQYF
>TRBV7-2|-|TRBJ1-1|many
TGTGCCAGCAGCTTATTTGAAAACACTGAAGCTTTCTTT
CASSLFENTEAFF
>TRBV7-2|TRBD1|TRBJ2-3|many
TGTGCCAGCAGCCATCCGGGACAGGGCACAGATACGCAGTATTTT
CASSHPGQGTDTQYF
>TRBV2|-|TRBJ2-5|many
TGTGCCAGCAGTGTCGGGGACGGGGGAGAGACCCAGTACTTC
CASSVGDGGETQYF
>TRBV19|TRBD2|TRBJ2-7|many
TGTGCCAGTCACGGGGGGGACCCCTACGAGCAGTACTTC
CASHGGDPYEQYF
>TRBV24-1|-|TRBJ2-3|few
TGTGCCACCAGTGATGGTTCGGTGAAAGATACGCAGTATTTT
CATSDGSVKDTQYF
>TRBV5-1|TRBD2|TRBJ2-1|few
TGCGCCAGCAGCAGGACTAGCAGGAGCGATGAGCAGTTCTTC
CASSRTSRSDEQFF
>TRBV7-9|TRBD2|TRBJ2-5|-
TGTGCCAGCAGCTCCCCGACTAGCGGGGCGATGGCGACCCAGTACTTC
CASSSPTSGAMATQYF
>TRBV29-1|TRBD1|TRBJ2-5|few
TGCAGCGTCAGTTCAGACAGGGGACGCCGAAATGCGCGGGCCCAGTACTTC
CSVSSDRGRRNARAQYF
>TRBV29-1|TRBD2|TRBJ2-1|many
TGCAGCGTTGAAGAGGGGACTAGCGGGGGCCCCAATGAGCAGTTCTTC
CSVEEGTSGGPNEQFF
>TRBV7-2|-|TRBJ2-7|few
TGTGCCAGCAGCTCAATAGGAGAGATTGGCCCCTACGAGCAGTACTTC
CASSSIGEIGPYEQYF
>TRBV28|TRBD1|TRBJ1-2|many
TGTGCCAGCAGTACTAGGGGGCCCTCTAACTATGGCTACACCTTC
CASSTRGPSNYGYTF
>TRBV10-1|-|TRBJ1-1|many
TGCGCCAGCAGTGAGTACAGGATGAACACTGAAGCTTTCTTT
CASSEYRMNTEAFF
>TRBV27|-|TRBJ2-1|many
TGTGCCAGCAGTTTATTCAATGAGCAGTTCTTC
CASSLFNEQFF
>TRBV27|-|TRBJ1-2|-
TGTGCCAGCAGTGGGGGGGGGAGATCCTATGGCTACACCTTC
CASSGGGRSYGYTF
>TRBV12-3/TRBV12-4|-|TRBJ1-1|many
TGTGCCAGCAGTGAAGGACAGAGGAACACTGAAGCTTTCTTT
CASSEGQRNTEAFF
>TRBV6-1|-|TRBJ2-3|many
TGTGCCAGCATTTTCGGACTAACAGATACGCAGTATTTT
CASIFGLTDTQYF
>TRBV7-9|TRBD1|TRBJ1-6|many
TGTGCCAGCAGCCGGGGACAGGGGAATTCACCCCTCCACTTT
CASSRGQGNSPLHF
>TRBV28|TRBD1|TRBJ2-7|many
TGTGCCAGCAGTTCCCCTGGGTTGGGACAGTCCTACGAGCAGTACTTC
CASSSPGLGQSYEQYF
>TRBV27|TRBD1|TRBJ1-1|many
TGTGCCAGCAGGACTTCCGGGACAGCGAACACTGAAGCTTTCTTT
CASRTSGTANTEAFF
>TRBV19|TRBD1|TRBJ2-1|many
TGTGCCAGTGAGACAGGGAATAATGAGCAGTTCTTC
CASETGNNEQFF
>TRBV28|-|TRBJ1-1|-
TGTGCCAGCAAAAGGGGACATATGAACACTGAAGCTTTCTTT
CASKRGHMNTEAFF
>TRBV7-8|-|TRBJ2-2|many
TGTGCCAGCAGCCCGCGTTTCACCGGGGAGCTGTTTTTT
CASSPRFTGELFF
>TRBV20-1|-|TRBJ2-2|many
TGCAGTGCTAGAAGGACTCCGAACACCGGGGAGCTGTTTTTT
CSARRTPNTGELFF
>TRBV28|-|TRBJ2-1|-
TGTGCCAGCAGTTTACGGCAGAGCAATGAGCAGTTCTTC
CASSLRQSNEQFF
>TRBV4-1|-|TRBJ2-5|few
TGCGCCAGCAGCCAACCGGCCAGGCGGGAGACCCAGTACTTC
CASSQPARRETQYF
>TRBV9|-|TRBJ1-2|few
TGTGCCAGCAGCGTAGGGTCCGGACGAACTAACTATGGCTACACCTTC
CASSVGSGRTNYGYTF
>TRBV11-2|-|TRBJ1-5|-
TGTGCCAGCAGCTTAGATCCCGAACAGCCCCAGCATTTT
CASSLDPEQPQHF
>TRBV9|TRBD1|TRBJ1-5|few
TGTGCCAGCAGCGTAGCGACAGGGGATCAGCCCCAGCATTTT
CASSVATGDQPQHF
>TRBV20-1|TRBD2|TRBJ2-1|many
TGCAGTGCTTGGGGGACTAGCGGAGTCAACAATGAGCAGTTCTTC
CSAWGTSGVNNEQFF
>TRBV20-1|-|TRBJ1-4|many
TGCAGTGCCCTCTTAGGGTATACGTCGACTAATGAAAAACTGTTTTTT
CSALLGYTSTNEKLFF
>TRBV5-1|-|TRBJ2-6|many
TGCGCCAGCAGCTTGGATTTCGACAGAGCTGGGGCCAACGTCCTGACTTTC
CASSLDFDRAGANVLTF
>TRBV12-3/TRBV12-4|-|TRBJ1-5|many
TGTGCCAGCAGTTTAGCGGGGGATCAGCCCCAGCATTTT
CASSLAGDQPQHF
>TRBV28|-|TRBJ2-2|many
TGTGCCAGCGAGACAGCGAACACCGGGGAGCTGTTTTTT
CASETANTGELFF
>TRBV20-1|-|TRBJ1-1|many
TGCAGTGCTAGGGGGACCCGAGGGACTGAAGCTTTCTTT
CSARGTRGTEAFF
>TRBV20-1|-|TRBJ2-7|many
TGCAGTGCTCCTCGTTCGAGCCTAACCTACGAGCAGTACTTC
CSAPRSSLTYEQYF
>TRBV2|TRBD1|TRBJ2-1|many
TGTGCCAGCTCCCGCGTCCGGGACAGGGGATACAATGAGCAGTTCTTC
CASSRVRDRGYNEQFF
>TRBV27|TRBD1|TRBJ1-5|few
TGTGCCAGCAGTTTCAGACAGGGGTCCAATCAGCCCCAGCATTTT
CASSFRQGSNQPQHF
>TRBV9|-|TRBJ2-1|many
TGTGCCAGCAGCGGGGTGACAGCATACAATGAGCAGTTCTTC
CASSGVTAYNEQFF
>TRBV29-1|-|TRBJ1-1|many
TGCAGCGTTACAATGAACACTGAAGCTTTCTTT
CSVTMNTEAFF
>TRBV6-2/TRBV6-3|TRBD1|TRBJ2-5|many
TGTGCCAGCAGTGACCGGACAGGGGGCATTGGGGAGACCCAGTACTTC
CASSDRTGGIGETQYF
>TRBV20-1|-|TRBJ1-5|-
TGCAGTGCTAGACCCACAGGGAACATTCAGCCCCAGCATTTT
CSARPTGNIQPQHF
>TRBV5-1|TRBD1|TRBJ2-3|-
TGCGCCACCGGGACAGGTTTTTCTAGCACAGATACGCAGTATTTT
CATGTGFSSTDTQYF